This passage covers 23 T cell receptor beta chains from one sample sequenced in a study of shared clonotypes between healthy human individuals (dated by TCRdb to about 2020). The library was generated by the immunoSEQ multiplex PCR assay. The table was pulled from immuneACCESS by TCRdb, which kept in-frame rearrangements only. Such tables lose some clones; where checked, under half of the loss comes from unresolved V genes, and the rest has no known cause. A total of some 1 million clones appear in this sample, about 70% of them only once. Around 1.4% of the sample comes from the top ten. Material: memory CD4+ T cells sorted from blood. The sample's cell subset or site label, decoded: CD45RA-negative fraction. The receptors were gathered from a man in his late teens or twenties in good health.

V and J are TRBV20-1 and TRBJ1-6, with a tentative D call TRBD1 (5 bases). The CDR3 spans 9 residues. V gave up 7 bases and J gave up 13 bases, with 8 bases separating them. Germline V CDR1 and CDR2: DFQATT, SNEGSKA (reference sequence). The CDR3 coding sequence is TGCAGTGAGCCAGGGCCCCTCCACTTT. This codes for CSEPGPLHF.

The chain couples TRBV4-2 to TRBJ1-1; D gene ambiguous. The CDR3 is 12 amino acids. V was shortened by 0 bases and J by 10 bases, with 9 bases between the two germline ends. Germline values: CDR1 LGHNA, CDR2 YNFKEQ. The DNA for the CDR3 is TGTGCCAGCAGCCAAGATCTGCTGGGAGCTTTCTTT. Protein: CASSQDLLGAFF.

The genes are TRBV2 and TRBJ2-7; D may be TRBD2 (5 bases). The CDR3 is 15 amino acids. Germline assignment: CDR1 SNHLY and CDR2 FYNNEI. Between the trimmed V and J ends, which lost 6 bases and 3 bases, there was a span of 18 bases. The CDR3 region has the DNA TGTGCCAGCAGGGCAGAGGTGGGAGCTTACTACGAGCAGTACTTC. Translation: CASRAEVGAYYEQYF.

This clone was found a few times. The DNA of the CDR3 is TGTGCCAGCAGTTACTCGTCCCAAGAGACCCAGTACTTC. Protein product: CASSYSSQETQYF. The rearrangement joins TRBV6-5 to TRBJ2-5; D uncertain. The CDR3 runs to 13 residues. V lost 0 bases and J lost 1, with 3 bases in between. Germline lookup yields CDR1 MNHEY and CDR2 SVGAGI.

J is TRBJ2-3 and V is TRBV11-3; 9 bases match TRBD1. Germline CDR1 reads SGHNT; CDR2 reads YENEEA. The CDR3 totals 14 residues. Unmatched junction bases numbered 3, after V lost 3 bases and J lost 5 bases. The CDR3 DNA sequence: TGTGCCAGCAGCTTCGACAGGGGGGGAGATACGCAGTATTTT. This codes for CASSFDRGGDTQYF.

The V and J genes are TRBV7-9 and TRBJ2-3; D is uncertain. CDR3 length: 14 residues. Trimming removed 2 bases at V and 4 bases at J, with 10 bases between. Germline-derived CDR1 and CDR2 are SEHNR and FQNEAQ (reference sequence). The CDR3 bases are TGTGCCAGCAGCTTAACTTTTGGGTCAGATACGCAGTATTTT. Protein sequence: CASSLTFGSDTQYF.

This chain joins TRBV2 and TRBJ2-3, with 8 nucleotides matching TRBD2. The CDR3 loop spans 14 amino acids. With V trimmed by 5 bases and J by 1 base, 2 bases remained unmatched. Germline loops: CDR1 SNHLY, CDR2 FYNNEI. CDR3 residues: CASSPLAGTDTQYF. In DNA, the CDR3 is TGTGCCAGCAGTCCACTAGCGGGCACAGATACGCAGTATTTT.

V usage is TRBV25-1 and J usage is TRBJ2-1; TRBD2 matches at 8 bases. Germline V lookup: CDR1 MGHDK, CDR2 SYGVNS. The ends lost 1 base at V and 9 bases at J; junction bases unmatched: 8. This CDR3 is 15 amino acids long. The CDR3 region is CASSESPGGPSEQFF. The CDR3 coding sequence is TGTGCCAGCAGTGAATCCCCGGGAGGGCCGAGTGAGCAGTTCTTC.

The chain recombines TRBV6-5 with TRBJ2-5, with 11 bases aligning to TRBD2. Trimming at V came to 2 bases and at J to 7 bases, leaving 6 bases not matched to a gene. Germline V gene lookup returns CDR1 MNHEY and CDR2 SVGAGI. The CDR3 contains 15 residues. The CDR3 sequence is CASSYAGTSGATQYF. The DNA for the CDR3 is TGTGCCAGCAGTTACGCCGGGACTAGCGGTGCGACCCAGTACTTC.

V gene TRBV2 combines with J gene TRBJ2-7, with 11 bases identical to TRBD2. The ends lost 5 bases at V and 3 bases at J; junction bases unmatched: 6. Germline V gene data show CDR1 as SNHLY and CDR2 as FYNNEI. The CDR3 length is 15 residues. In DNA, the CDR3 is TGTGCCAGCAGTTTGGGACTAGCGGACCGCTACGAGCAGTACTTC. It translates to CASSLGLADRYEQYF.

The chain has TRBV28 and TRBJ2-7; D is tentatively TRBD1 or TRBD2 (6 bases each). The V gene lost 7 bases and the J gene lost 2 bases, with 21 bases spanning the gap. CDR1 MDHEN and CDR2 SYDVKM come from the germline V gene. The CDR3 totals 16 residues. The chain's CDR3 is CASTPWGAGPTYEQYF. CDR3 sequence (DNA): TGTGCCAGCACCCCCTGGGGGGCAGGGCCCACCTACGAGCAGTACTTC.

J is TRBJ1-4 and V is TRBV28; D unclear. The CDR3 sequence is 15 residues long. V was clipped by 4 bases and J by 2 bases, with 11 bases between them. The germline gives CDR1 MDHEN, CDR2 SYDVKM. The CDR3 is CASSSHLPTNEKLFF. CDR3 bases: TGTGCCAGCAGTTCTCATTTGCCCACTAATGAAAAACTGTTTTTT.

This clone turned up a few times. The chain uses TRBV6-1 and TRBJ1-6; D unclear. V lost 2 bases and J lost 3, with 2 bases in between. Per germline, CDR1 MNHNS and CDR2 SASEGT. The length of the CDR3 is 13 residues. The CDR3 sequence: CASSEHYNSPLHF. The CDR3 region has the DNA TGTGCCAGCAGTGAACACTATAATTCACCCCTCCACTTT.

V is TRBV6-1 and J is TRBJ1-5; D unresolved. Trimming took 0 bases from V and 9 from J, leaving 12 bases between them. CDR3 length equals 14 residues. Germline CDR1 is MNHNS and CDR2 is SASEGT. Here the CDR3 DNA reads TGTGCCAGCAGTGAAGCAAGGGCCCTTCGGCCCCAGCATTTT. Amino acid sequence: CASSEARALRPQHF.

This clone occurred once. The chain has TRBV7-2 and TRBJ2-7, with TRBD2 as a possible D gene (5 bases). V was pared by 2 bases and J by 6 bases, with 11 bases between. The germline V gene has CDR1 SGHTA and CDR2 FQGNSA. This CDR3 region has 13 residues. CDR3 amino acids: CASSLKPGLEQYF. In DNA form, the CDR3 reads TGTGCCAGCAGCTTAAAACCAGGACTCGAGCAGTACTTC.

The gene calls are TRBV5-4 and TRBJ2-5; D is possibly TRBD2 (5 bases). CDR3 size: 14 residues. Germline-derived CDR1 and CDR2 are SGHNT and YYREEE (reference sequence). Trimming removed 2 bases at V and 2 bases at J, with 10 bases between. The CDR3 protein is CASSFSGKQETQYF. The CDR3, as DNA: TGTGCCAGCAGCTTCTCGGGGAAACAAGAGACCCAGTACTTC.

The chain has TRBV25-1 and TRBJ1-2; 8 bases align to TRBD1. This CDR3 spans 13 amino acids. The J segment lost 5 bases and the V segment lost 3 bases, leaving 2 bases of the junction unmatched. Germline values: CDR1 MGHDK, CDR2 SYGVNS. The CDR3 sequence is CASSDWTGYGYTF. The CDR3 nucleotides read TGTGCCAGCAGTGACTGGACAGGGTATGGCTACACCTTC.

On this clone: Compared with germline, one end of the junction differs, possibly owing to a read error. The chain has TRBV7-7 and TRBJ2-1; weak D call: TRBD2 (5 bases). Germline CDR1 SSHAT, CDR2 FNYEAQ (reference sequence). There are 13 residues in the CDR3. The CDR3 spells CASSPDSYNEQFF. CDR3 coding DNA: TGTGCTAGCAGCCCGGACTCTTACAATGAGCAGTTCTTC.

Only one count was recorded for this clone. The J gene is TRBJ1-1, the V gene TRBV6-4; D possibly corresponds to TRBD1 (5 bases). CDR3 length: 15 residues. The germline V gene encodes CDR1 MRHNA and CDR2 SNTAGT. V was pared by 4 bases and J by 5 bases, with 17 bases between. This CDR3 reads CASSAEGTGRTEAFF. CDR3 in DNA: TGTGCCAGCAGTGCCGAGGGGACGGGCAGAACTGAAGCTTTCTTT.

This clone was seen only a few times. The chain is built from TRBV7-9 and TRBJ1-2, with a possible D match to TRBD1 (5 bases). The CDR3 runs 12 residues. Germline-derived CDR1 and CDR2 are SEHNR and FQNEAQ (reference sequence). Trimming pared 1 base from V and 7 bases from J, leaving 7 bases between. CDR3 DNA: TGTGCCAGCAGCTTAGATCAGGGTGGCTACACCTTC. This codes for CASSLDQGGYTF.

This sequence joins TRBV27 and TRBJ1-2, with TRBD1 as a possible D gene (5 bases). The CDR3 is 11 amino acids. Germline CDR1 MNHEY, CDR2 SMNVEV (reference sequence). Trimming took off 8 bases at V and 9 bases at J, with 13 bases between the two ends. The CDR3 sequence is CASLIGGSYTF. The CDR3 DNA is TGTGCCAGCCTAATCGGGGGGAGCTACACCTTC.

The chain links TRBV5-1 to TRBJ1-2; D is undetermined. The germline V and J ends were trimmed by 7 bases and 0 bases, with 16 bases remaining between them. This CDR3 comprises 15 residues. Germline V gene sequence: CDR1 SGHRS, CDR2 YFSETQ. In nucleotides, the CDR3 is TGCGCCAGCTCGGAGGCCTCTGGAACTAACTATGGCTACACCTTC. It specifies CASSEASGTNYGYTF.

This rearrangement joins TRBV7-2 to TRBJ2-7; TRBD2 matches at 7 bases. The CDR3 is made up of 14 amino acids. CDR1 is SGHTA and CDR2 is FQGNSA in the germline V gene. Trimming removed 3 bases from V and 0 bases from J; junction bases left unmatched: 2. This CDR3 reads CASSFGRNSYEQYF. As DNA, the CDR3 is TGTGCCAGCAGCTTCGGGAGGAACTCCTACGAGCAGTACTTC.